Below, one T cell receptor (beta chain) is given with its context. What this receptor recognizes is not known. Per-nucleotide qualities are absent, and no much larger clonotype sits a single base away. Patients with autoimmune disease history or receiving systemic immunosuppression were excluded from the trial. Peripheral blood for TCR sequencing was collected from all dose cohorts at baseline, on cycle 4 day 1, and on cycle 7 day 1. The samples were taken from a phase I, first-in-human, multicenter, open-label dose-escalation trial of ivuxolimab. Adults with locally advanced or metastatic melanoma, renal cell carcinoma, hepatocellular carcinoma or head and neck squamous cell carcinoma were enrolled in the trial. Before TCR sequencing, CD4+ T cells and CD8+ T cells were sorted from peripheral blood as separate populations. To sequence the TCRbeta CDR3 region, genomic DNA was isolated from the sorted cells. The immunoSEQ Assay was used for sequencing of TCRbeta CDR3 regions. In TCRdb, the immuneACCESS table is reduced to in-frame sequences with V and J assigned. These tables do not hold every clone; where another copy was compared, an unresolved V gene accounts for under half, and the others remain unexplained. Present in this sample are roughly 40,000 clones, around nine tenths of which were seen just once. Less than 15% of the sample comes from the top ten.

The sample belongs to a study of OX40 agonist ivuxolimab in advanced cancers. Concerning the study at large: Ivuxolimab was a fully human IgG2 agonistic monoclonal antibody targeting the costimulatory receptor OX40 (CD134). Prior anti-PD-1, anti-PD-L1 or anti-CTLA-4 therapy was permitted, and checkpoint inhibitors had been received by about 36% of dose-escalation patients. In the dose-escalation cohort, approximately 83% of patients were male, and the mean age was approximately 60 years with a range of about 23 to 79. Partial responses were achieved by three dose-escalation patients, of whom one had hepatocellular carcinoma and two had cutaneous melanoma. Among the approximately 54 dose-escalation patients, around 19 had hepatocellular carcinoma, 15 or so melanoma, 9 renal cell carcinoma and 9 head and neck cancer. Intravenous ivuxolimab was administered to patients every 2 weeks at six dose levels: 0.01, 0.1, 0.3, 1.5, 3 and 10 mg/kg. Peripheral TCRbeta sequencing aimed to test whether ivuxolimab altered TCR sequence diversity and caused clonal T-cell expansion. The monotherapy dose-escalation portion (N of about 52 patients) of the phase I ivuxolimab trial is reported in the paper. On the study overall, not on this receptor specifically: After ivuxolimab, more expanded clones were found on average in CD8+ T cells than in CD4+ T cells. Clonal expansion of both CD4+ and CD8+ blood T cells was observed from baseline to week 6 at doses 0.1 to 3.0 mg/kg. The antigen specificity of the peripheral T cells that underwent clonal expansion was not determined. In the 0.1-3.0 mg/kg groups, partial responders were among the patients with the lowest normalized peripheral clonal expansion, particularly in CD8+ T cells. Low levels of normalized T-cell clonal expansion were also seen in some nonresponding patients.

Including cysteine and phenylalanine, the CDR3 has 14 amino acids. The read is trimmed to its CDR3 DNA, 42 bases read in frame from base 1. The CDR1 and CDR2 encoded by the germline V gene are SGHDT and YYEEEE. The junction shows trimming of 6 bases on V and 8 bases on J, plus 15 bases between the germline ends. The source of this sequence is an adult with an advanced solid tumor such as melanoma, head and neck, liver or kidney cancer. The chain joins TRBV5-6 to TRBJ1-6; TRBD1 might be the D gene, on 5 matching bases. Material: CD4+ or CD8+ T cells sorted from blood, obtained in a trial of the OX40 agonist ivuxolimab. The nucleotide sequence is TGTGCCAGCACCCTTAGGGGTTCGCATTCACCCCTCCACTTT. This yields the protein CASTLRGSHSPLHF.